This T cell receptor beta chain was sequenced for a study of Ad26.COV2.S vaccination and SARS-CoV-2 variants (dated by TCRdb to about 2021). The study in broad terms: Donors in the vaccine arm were drawn from COV1001, a phase I-IIa trial of Ad26.COV2.S in healthy adults that was multicentre, randomized, double-blind and placebo-controlled. Dosing of Ad26.COV2.S was intramuscular, at either 5x10^10 or 1x10^11 viral particles, delivered as one shot or as two shots spaced 56 days apart. TCRbeta repertoire sequencing was used to assess the specificity and breadth of SARS-CoV-2-reactive T cell receptors after Ad26.COV2.S vaccination. The TCR-sequenced set comprised around 30 samples: approximately 19 Ad26.COV2.S vaccine recipients, 5 placebo recipients and 8 SARS-CoV-2 convalescent individuals. Trial participants were randomized into five groups of five: low-dose or high-dose Ad26.COV2.S given once or twice, or placebo on both occasions. Investigators did not know the trial group allocation while performing experiments and assessing outcomes. Overall study results and their limits: Ad26.COV2.S recipients had higher spike-specific TCR breadth than placebo recipients (P = 0.0014). It was noted by the authors that total T cell responses may have been underestimated by the TCR breadth and depth analyses. Vaccine and placebo recipients had comparable non-spike TCR breadth, which fits with the vaccine containing only spike. After vaccination, substantial breadth of spike-specific CD8+ and CD4+ T cell responses was reported. Comparing responses between vaccine doses or regimens was not something the study was powered to do.

Interpreted using the paper, the treatment or condition label stands for: 19 received Ad26.COV2.S at low or high dose, single or two shots; 5 received placebo; per-sample allocation not given. For vaccine and placebo recipients, repertoires were sequenced using samples collected on day 63 after the first injection. In Cohort 1b, more than 20 adults aged 18-55 years were enrolled at a single site in Boston, USA, between 29 July and 7 August 2020. Ad26.COV2.S was a replication-incompetent adenovirus type 26 vector expressing a prefusion-stabilized SARS-CoV-2 spike protein from the original Wuhan strain. The immunoSEQ Assay was the method used to sequence TCRbeta CDR3 regions. After extraction, genomic DNA underwent amplification by bias-controlled multiplex PCR, followed by high-throughput sequencing. Per the original workflow: To quantify the absolute abundance of every unique TCRbeta CDR3 region, sequences were collapsed and filtered. T cell fraction was estimated by normalization of TCRbeta template counts to usable DNA, with usable DNA being measured through amplification of reference genes present in all nucleated cells. Repertoire TCRs were annotated as SARS-CoV-2-specific when V gene, CDR3 amino acid sequence and J gene were exactly matched to a known reactive TCR set. MIRA supplied the reference SARS-CoV-2 TCR set, which was filtered for enrichment in COVID-19-positive ImmuneCODE repertoires so that public or cross-reactive TCRs were removed. Drawing on the MIRA antigens, annotated TCRs were analysed further at the level of specific ORF or position within ORF. Breadth was defined as annotated unique rearrangements over total unique productive rearrangements; depth was the summed frequency of those rearrangements. Two-sided Wilcoxon rank-sum tests were used to compare TCR breadth between groups. Not all clones reach the TCRdb copy of this immuneACCESS table, which keeps in-frame sequences only. Checked studies attribute under half of the gap to unresolved V genes and leave the rest unexplained. V and J calls and clone size are those listed in that table; D and trimming were worked out from the DNA. For this sample the table gives 200,000 to 300,000 clones, of which roughly 90% were detected only once. The top ten clones comprise about 10% of the sample.

This clone was recorded once. What antigen it recognizes has not been identified. Base qualities are missing; no much larger clone stands one base away. The germline V and J ends show losses of 0 bases and 5 bases respectively, and no gene match explains 3 bases of the junction. From the cysteine through the phenylalanine, the CDR3 covers 14 amino acids. CDR3 DNA is the only sequence kept; it has 42 bases, read in frame from the first base. From a lookup of the germline V gene, CDR1 and CDR2 are SGHDN and FVKESK. This specimen consisted of peripheral blood, obtained in a trial of Ad26.COV2.S vaccine versus placebo. Recombination connected TRBV14 to TRBJ2-5; TRBD1 lines up with 7 middle nucleotides. The TCR comes from a person between 18 and 65 years old who received the Ad26.COV2.S COVID-19 vaccine or a placebo. CDR3 sequence: CASSQEWGQETQYF. The nucleotide sequence reads as follows: TGTGCCAGCAGCCAAGAGTGGGGACAGGAGACCCAGTACTTC.